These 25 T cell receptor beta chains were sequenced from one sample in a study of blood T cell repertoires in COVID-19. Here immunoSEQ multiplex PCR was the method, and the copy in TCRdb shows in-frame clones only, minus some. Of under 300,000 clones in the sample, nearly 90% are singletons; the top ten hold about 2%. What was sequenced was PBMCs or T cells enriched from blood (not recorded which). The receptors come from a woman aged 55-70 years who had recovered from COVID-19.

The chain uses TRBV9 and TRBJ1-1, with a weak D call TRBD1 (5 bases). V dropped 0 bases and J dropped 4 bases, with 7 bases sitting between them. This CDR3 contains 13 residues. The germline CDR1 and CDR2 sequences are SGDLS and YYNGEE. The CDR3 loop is CASSVDRTTEAFF. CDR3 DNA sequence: TGTGCCAGCAGCGTAGACAGGACCACTGAAGCTTTCTTT.

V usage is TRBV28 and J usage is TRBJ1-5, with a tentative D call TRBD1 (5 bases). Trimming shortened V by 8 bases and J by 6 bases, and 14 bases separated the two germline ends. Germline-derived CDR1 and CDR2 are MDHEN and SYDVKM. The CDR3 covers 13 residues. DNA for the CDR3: TGTGCCAGCTTAGCGGGGCTTGTTCAGCCCCAGCATTTT. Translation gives CASLAGLVQPQHF.

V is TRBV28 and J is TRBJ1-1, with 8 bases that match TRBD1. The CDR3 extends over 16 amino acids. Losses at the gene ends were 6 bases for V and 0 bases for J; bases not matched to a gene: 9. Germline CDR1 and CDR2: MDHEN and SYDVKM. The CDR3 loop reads CASRQDRGGMNTEAFF. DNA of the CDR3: TGTGCCAGCAGACAAGACAGGGGAGGGATGAACACTGAAGCTTTCTTT.

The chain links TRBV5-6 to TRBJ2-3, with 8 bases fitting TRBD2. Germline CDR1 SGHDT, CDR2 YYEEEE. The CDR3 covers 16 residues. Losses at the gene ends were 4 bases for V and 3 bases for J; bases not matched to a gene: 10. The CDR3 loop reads CASSGIEREMTDTQYF. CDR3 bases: TGTGCCAGCAGCGGTATCGAGCGGGAGATGACAGATACGCAGTATTTT.

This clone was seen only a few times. CDR3 loop: CASSPSGGLNTGELFF. The CDR3 DNA reads TGTGCCAGCAGCCCTAGCGGGGGATTGAACACCGGGGAGCTGTTTTTT. The chain couples TRBV9 to TRBJ2-2; 10 nucleotides line up with TRBD2. This CDR3 has 16 amino acids. The J segment lost 1 base and the V segment lost 4 bases, leaving 4 bases of the junction unmatched. Germline V gives CDR1 SGDLS, CDR2 YYNGEE.

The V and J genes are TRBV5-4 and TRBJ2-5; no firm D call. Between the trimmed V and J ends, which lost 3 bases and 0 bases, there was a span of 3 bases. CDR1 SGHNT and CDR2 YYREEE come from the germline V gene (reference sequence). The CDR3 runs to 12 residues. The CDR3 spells CASSWHQETQYF. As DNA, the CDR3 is TGTGCCAGCAGCTGGCACCAAGAGACCCAGTACTTC.

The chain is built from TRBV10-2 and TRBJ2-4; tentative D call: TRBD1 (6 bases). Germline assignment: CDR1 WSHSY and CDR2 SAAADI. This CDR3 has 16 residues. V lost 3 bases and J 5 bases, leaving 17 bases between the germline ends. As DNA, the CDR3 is TGCGCCAGCAGTGACCTCAGGGGCAGGGCGGAAAACATTCAGTACTTC. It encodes CASSDLRGRAENIQYF.

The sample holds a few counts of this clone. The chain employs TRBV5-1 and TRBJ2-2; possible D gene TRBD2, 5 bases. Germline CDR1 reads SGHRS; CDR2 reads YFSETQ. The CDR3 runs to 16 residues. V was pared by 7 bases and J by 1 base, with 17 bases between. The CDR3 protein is CASVPLGLGNTGELFF. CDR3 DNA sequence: TGCGCCAGCGTACCGCTAGGACTGGGGAACACCGGGGAGCTGTTTTTT.

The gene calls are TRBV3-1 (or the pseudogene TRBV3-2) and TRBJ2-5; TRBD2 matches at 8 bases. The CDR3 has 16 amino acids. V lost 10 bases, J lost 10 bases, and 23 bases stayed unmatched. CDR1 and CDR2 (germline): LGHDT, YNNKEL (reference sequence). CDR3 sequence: CATPLRGATGFRSQYF. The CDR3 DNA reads TGTGCCACCCCGCTGCGGGGGGCGACCGGTTTTAGGAGCCAGTACTTC.

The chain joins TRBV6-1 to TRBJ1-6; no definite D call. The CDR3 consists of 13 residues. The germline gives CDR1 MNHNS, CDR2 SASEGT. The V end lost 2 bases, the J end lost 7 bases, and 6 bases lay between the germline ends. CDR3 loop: CASSEPPNSPLHF. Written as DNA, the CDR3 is TGTGCCAGCAGTGAACCCCCAAATTCACCCCTCCACTTT.

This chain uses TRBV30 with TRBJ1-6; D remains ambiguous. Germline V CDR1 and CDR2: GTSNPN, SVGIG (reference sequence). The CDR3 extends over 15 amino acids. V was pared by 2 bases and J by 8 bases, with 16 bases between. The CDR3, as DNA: TGTGCCTGGAGTCTAACACCAAACGGGGATTCACCCCTCCACTTT. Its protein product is CAWSLTPNGDSPLHF.

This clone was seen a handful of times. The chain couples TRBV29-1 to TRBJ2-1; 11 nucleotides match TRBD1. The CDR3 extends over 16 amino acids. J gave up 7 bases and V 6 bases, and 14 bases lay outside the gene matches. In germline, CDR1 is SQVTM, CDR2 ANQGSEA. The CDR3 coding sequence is TGCAGCGTCGTCTATGTCGTAGGGACAGGGGGGAATGAGCAGTTCTTC. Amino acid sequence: CSVVYVVGTGGNEQFF.

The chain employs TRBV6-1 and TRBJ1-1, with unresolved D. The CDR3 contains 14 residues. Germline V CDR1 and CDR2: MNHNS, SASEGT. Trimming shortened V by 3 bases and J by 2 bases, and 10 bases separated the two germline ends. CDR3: CASSEHRRNTEAFF. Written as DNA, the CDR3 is TGTGCCAGCAGTGAGCACCGGAGAAACACTGAAGCTTTCTTT.

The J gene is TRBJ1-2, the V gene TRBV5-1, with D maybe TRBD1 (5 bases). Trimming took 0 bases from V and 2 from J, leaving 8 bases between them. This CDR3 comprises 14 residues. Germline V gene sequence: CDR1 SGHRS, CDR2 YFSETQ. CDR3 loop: CASSLGTPNYGYTF. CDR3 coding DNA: TGCGCCAGCAGCTTGGGGACACCCAACTATGGCTACACCTTC.

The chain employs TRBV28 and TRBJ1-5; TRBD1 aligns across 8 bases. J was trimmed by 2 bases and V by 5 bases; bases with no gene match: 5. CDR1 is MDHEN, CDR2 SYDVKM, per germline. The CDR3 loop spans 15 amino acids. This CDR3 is CASSQPTGGNQPQHF. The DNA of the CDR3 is TGTGCCAGCAGTCAACCGACAGGGGGCAATCAGCCCCAGCATTTT.

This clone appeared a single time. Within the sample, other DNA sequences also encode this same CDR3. This CDR3 reads CASSLRGSYEQYF. CDR3 sequence (DNA): TGTGCCAGCAGCCTTCGCGGGAGTTACGAGCAGTACTTC. This chain joins TRBV11-3 and TRBJ2-7; TRBD2 aligns across 7 bases. Germline trimming cut 5 bases from V and 4 bases from J; bases unmatched to any gene: 5. CDR3 size: 13 residues. Germline V gene lookup returns CDR1 SGHNT and CDR2 YENEEA. The full variable domain, in which reference TRBV11-3 and TRBJ2-7 provide the parts outside the CDR3, is EAGVVQSPRYKIIEKKQPVAFWCNPISGHNTLYWYLQNLGQGPELLIRYENEEAVDDSQLPKDRFSAERLKGVDSTLKIQPAELGDSAVYLCASSLRGSYEQYFGPGTRLTVT.

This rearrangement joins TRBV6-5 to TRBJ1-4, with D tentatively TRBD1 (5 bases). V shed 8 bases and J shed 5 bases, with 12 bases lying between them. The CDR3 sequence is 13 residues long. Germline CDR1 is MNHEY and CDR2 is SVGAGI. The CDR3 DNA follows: TGTGCCAGCCGCAGGGATGAGAATGAAAAACTGTTTTTT. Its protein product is CASRRDENEKLFF.

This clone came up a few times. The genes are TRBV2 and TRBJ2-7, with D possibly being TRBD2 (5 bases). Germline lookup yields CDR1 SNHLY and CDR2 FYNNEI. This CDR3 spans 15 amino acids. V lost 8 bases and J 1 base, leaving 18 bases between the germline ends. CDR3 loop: CASVSTGSVSYEQYF. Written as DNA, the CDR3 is TGTGCCAGCGTGTCGACGGGGTCCGTTTCCTACGAGCAGTACTTC.

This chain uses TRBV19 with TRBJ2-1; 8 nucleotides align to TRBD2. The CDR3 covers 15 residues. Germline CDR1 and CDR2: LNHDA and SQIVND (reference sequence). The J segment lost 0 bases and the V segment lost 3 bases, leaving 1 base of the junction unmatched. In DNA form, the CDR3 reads TGTGCCAGTAGTATGGGGACTAGCTCCTACAATGAGCAGTTCTTC. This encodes CASSMGTSSYNEQFF.

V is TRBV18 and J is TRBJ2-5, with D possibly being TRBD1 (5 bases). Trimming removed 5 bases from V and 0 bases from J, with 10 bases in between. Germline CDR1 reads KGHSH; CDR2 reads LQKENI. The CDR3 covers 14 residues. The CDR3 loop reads CASSTTGNQETQYF. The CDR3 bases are TGTGCCAGCTCAACAACAGGTAACCAAGAGACCCAGTACTTC.

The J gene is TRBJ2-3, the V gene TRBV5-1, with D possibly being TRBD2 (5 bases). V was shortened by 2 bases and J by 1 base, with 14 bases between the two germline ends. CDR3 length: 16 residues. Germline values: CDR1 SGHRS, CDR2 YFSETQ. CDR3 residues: CASSFRPSSGTDTQYF. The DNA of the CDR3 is TGCGCCAGCAGCTTTCGGCCGAGTAGCGGCACAGATACGCAGTATTTT.

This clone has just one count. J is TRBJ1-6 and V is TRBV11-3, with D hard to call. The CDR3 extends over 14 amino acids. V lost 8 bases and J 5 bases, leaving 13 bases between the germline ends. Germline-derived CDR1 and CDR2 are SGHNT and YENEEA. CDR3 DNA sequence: TGTGCCAGCGCTCTGAGGCAAGATAATTCACCCCTCCACTTT. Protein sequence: CASALRQDNSPLHF. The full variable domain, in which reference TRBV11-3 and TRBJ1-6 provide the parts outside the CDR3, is EAGVVQSPRYKIIEKKQPVAFWCNPISGHNTLYWYLQNLGQGPELLIRYENEEAVDDSQLPKDRFSAERLKGVDSTLKIQPAELGDSAVYLCASALRQDNSPLHFGNGTRLTVT.

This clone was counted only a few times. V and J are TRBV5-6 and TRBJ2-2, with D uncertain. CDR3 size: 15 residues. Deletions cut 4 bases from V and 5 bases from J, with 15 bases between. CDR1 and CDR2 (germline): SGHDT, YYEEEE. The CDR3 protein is CASSHGLVRTGELFF. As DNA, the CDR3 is TGTGCCAGCAGCCATGGTTTGGTGCGGACCGGGGAGCTGTTTTTT.

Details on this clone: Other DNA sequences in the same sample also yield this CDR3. The CDR3 DNA reads TGTGCCAGTCGAGAAAGCAATCAGCCCCAGCATTTT. This encodes CASRESNQPQHF. The chain recombines TRBV27 with TRBJ1-5; D is undetermined. CDR3 length: 12 residues. V was trimmed by 9 bases and J by 1 base, leaving 7 bases between them. Germline V gives CDR1 MNHEY, CDR2 SMNVEV (reference sequence).

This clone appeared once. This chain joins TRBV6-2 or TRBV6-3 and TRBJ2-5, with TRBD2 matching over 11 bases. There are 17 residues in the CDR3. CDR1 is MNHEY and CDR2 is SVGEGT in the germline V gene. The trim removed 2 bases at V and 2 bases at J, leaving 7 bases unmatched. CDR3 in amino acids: CASSYPQVAGGQETQYF. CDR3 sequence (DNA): TGTGCCAGCAGTTACCCCCAGGTAGCGGGGGGGCAAGAGACCCAGTACTTC.